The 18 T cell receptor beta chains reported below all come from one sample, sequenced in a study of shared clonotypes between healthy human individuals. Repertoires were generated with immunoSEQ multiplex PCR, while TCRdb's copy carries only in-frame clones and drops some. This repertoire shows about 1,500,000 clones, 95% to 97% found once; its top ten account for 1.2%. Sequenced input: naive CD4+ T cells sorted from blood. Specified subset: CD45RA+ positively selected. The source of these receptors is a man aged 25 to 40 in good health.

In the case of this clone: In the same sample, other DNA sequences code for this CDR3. CDR3 bases: TGTGCCAGCAGCGTCCTAGCGACTAGCACAGATACGCAGTATTTT. Encoded protein: CASSVLATSTDTQYF. This chain links TRBV9 with TRBJ2-3; possibly TRBD2 for D (6 bases). Per germline, CDR1 SGDLS and CDR2 YYNGEE. There are 15 residues in the CDR3. V shed 2 bases and J shed 0 bases, with 10 bases lying between them.

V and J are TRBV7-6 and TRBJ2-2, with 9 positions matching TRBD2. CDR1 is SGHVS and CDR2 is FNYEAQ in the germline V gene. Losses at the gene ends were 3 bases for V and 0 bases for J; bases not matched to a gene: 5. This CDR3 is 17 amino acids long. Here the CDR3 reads CASSFPSGTANTGELFF. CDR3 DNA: TGTGCCAGCAGCTTTCCTAGCGGGACTGCGAACACCGGGGAGCTGTTTTTT.

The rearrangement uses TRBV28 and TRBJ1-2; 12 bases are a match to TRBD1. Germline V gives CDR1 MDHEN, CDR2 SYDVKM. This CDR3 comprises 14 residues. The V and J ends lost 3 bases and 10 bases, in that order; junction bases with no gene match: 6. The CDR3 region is CASSFSGQGAHYTF. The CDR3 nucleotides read TGTGCCAGCAGTTTTTCGGGACAGGGGGCCCACTACACCTTC.

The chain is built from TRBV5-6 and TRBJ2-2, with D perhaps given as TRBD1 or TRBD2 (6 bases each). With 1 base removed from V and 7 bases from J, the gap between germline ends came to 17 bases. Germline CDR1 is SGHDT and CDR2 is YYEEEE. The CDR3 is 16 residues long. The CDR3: CASSLTKGGMYGELFF. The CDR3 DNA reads TGTGCCAGCAGCTTGACGAAAGGGGGGATGTACGGGGAGCTGTTTTTT. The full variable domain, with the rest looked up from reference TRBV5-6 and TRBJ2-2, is DAGVTQSPTHLIKTRGQQVTLRCSPKSGHDTVSWYQQALGQGPQFIFQYYEEEERQRGNFPDRFSGHQFPNYSSELNVNALLLGDSALYLCASSLTKGGMYGELFFGEGSRLTVL.

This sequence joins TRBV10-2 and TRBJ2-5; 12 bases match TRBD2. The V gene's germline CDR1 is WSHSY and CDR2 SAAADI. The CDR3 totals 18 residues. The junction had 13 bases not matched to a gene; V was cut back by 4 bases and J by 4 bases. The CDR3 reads CASSAERLAGVAPETQYF. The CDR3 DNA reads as TGCGCCAGCAGTGCCGAAAGACTAGCGGGAGTGGCCCCAGAGACCCAGTACTTC.

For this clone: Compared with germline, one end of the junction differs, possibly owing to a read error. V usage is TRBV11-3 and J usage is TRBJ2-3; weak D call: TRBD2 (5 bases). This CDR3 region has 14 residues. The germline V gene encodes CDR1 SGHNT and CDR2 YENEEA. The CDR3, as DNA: TGTGCCAGCAGCGCCCCGGGAAGCAAAGATACGCAGTATTTT. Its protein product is CASSAPGSKDTQYF.

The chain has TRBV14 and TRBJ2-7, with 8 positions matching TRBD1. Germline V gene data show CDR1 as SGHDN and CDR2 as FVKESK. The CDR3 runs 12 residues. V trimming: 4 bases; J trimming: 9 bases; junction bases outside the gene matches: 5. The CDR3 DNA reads TGTGCCAGCAGCCCAGGGGGCGCTGGGCAGTACTTC. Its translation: CASSPGGAGQYF.

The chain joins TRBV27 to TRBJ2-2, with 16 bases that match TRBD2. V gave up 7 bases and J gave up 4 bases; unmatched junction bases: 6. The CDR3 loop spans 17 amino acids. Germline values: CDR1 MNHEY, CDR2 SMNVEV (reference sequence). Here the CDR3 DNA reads TGTGCCAGCACCGGGACTAGCGGGAGGGTGAGCACCGGGGAGCTGTTTTTT. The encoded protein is CASTGTSGRVSTGELFF.

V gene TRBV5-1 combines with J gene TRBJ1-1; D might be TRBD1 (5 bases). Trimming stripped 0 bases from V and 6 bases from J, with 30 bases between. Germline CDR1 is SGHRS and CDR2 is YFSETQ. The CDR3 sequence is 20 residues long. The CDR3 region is CASSLVPGPINRFSASEAFF. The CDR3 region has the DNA TGCGCCAGCAGCTTGGTACCGGGACCAATTAACAGGTTTTCGGCCTCTGAAGCTTTCTTT.

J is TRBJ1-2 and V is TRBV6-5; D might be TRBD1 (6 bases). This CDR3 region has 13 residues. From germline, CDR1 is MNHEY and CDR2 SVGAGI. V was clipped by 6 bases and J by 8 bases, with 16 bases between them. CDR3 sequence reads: CASRTDRQSGYTF. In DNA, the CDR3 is TGTGCCAGCAGAACGGACAGACAGTCCGGCTACACCTTC.

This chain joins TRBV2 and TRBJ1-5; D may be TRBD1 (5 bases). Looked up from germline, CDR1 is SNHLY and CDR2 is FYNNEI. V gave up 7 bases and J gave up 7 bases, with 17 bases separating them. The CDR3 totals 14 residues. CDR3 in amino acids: CASMRGGAGQPQHF. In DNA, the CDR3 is TGTGCCAGCATGAGGGGAGGGGCAGGACAGCCCCAGCATTTT.

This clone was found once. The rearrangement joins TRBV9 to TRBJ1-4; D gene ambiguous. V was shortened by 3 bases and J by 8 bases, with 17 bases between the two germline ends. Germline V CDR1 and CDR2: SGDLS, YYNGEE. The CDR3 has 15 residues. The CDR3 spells CASSASGHAEEKLFF. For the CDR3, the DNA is TGTGCCAGCAGCGCCTCGGGCCACGCGGAAGAAAAACTGTTTTTT.

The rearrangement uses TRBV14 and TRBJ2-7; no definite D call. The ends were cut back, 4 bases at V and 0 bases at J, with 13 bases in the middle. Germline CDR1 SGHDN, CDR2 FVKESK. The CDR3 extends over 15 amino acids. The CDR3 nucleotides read TGTGCCAGCAGCCGCGGATTTTCTAGCTCCTACGAGCAGTACTTC. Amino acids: CASSRGFSSSYEQYF.

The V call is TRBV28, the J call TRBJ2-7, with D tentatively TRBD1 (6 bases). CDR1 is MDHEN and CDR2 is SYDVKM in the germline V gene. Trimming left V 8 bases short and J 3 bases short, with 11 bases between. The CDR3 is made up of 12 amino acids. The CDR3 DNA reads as TGTGCCAGCCAGGGGATGGGCTACGAGCAGTACTTC. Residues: CASQGMGYEQYF.

The CDR3 DNA sequence: TGTGCCAGCAGACAGACAGGGGACACTGAAGCTTTCTTT. Amino acid sequence: CASRQTGDTEAFF. This chain links TRBV7-6 with TRBJ1-1, with 8 bases fitting TRBD1. CDR3 size: 13 residues. With 6 bases clipped from V and 3 bases from J, the junction kept 3 bases outside the gene matches. The germline CDR1 and CDR2 sequences are SGHVS and FNYEAQ.

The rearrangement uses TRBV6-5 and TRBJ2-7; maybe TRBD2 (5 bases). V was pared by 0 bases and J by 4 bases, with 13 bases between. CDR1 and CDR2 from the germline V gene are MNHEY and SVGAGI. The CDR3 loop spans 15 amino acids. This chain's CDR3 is CASSYSGGYTYEQYF. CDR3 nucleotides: TGTGCCAGCAGTTACTCGGGCGGGTACACGTACGAGCAGTACTTC.

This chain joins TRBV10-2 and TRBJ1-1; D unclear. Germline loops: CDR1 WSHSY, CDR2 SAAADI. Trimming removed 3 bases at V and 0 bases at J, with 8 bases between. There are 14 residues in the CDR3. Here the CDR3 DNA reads TGCGCCAGCAGTGAACGCCCGATGAACACTGAAGCTTTCTTT. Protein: CASSERPMNTEAFF.

The CDR3: CSVVGVYSTDTQYF. CDR3 in DNA: TGCAGCGTTGTAGGGGTTTATAGCACAGATACGCAGTATTTT. The chain has TRBV29-1 and TRBJ2-3; D possibly corresponds to TRBD1 (5 bases). The CDR3 is 14 amino acids. The germline gives CDR1 SQVTM, CDR2 ANQGSEA. Between the trimmed V and J ends, which lost 4 bases and 0 bases, there was a span of 11 bases.